This T cell receptor (beta chain) stems from a study of control samples from healthy donors and cancer patients. The table came from immunoSEQ multiplex PCR; TCRdb's copy has only in-frame clones and leaves some out. The sample carries tens of thousands of clones, about 87% recorded once. CDR3 size: 17 residues. Germline V CDR1 and CDR2: LGHNT, FRNRAP. Trimming shortened V by 0 bases and J by 8 bases, and 20 bases separated the two germline ends. The specimen was blood. The V and J genes are TRBV12-5 and TRBJ1-3; D unresolved. This clonotype was sampled from a woman between 65 and 79 years old in good health. For the CDR3, the DNA is TGTGCTAGTGGTTTGGTCCTCGGTACGTTAGGTGTGGACACCATATATTTT. Encoded protein: CASGLVLGTLGVDTIYF.